The 27 T cell receptor beta chains below come from one sample, sequenced in a study of blood T cell repertoires in COVID-19. TCRdb's copy holds only in-frame clones and misses some; the assay was immunoSEQ multiplex PCR. In the table there are 65,000 or so clones, approximately 83% of which are singletons. Sequences were obtained from peripheral blood. Receptors originate from a young man with COVID-19, enrolled during active disease.

This clone was detected once. V is TRBV10-2 and J is TRBJ2-7; TRBD2 agrees at 8 bases. The length of the CDR3 is 15 residues. From germline, CDR1 is WSHSY and CDR2 SAAADI. The junction had 7 bases not matched to a gene; V was cut back by 6 bases and J by 0 bases. The CDR3 sequence: CASRVSAGVSYEQYF. CDR3 in DNA: TGCGCCAGCAGAGTCTCAGCGGGAGTCTCCTACGAGCAGTACTTC.

The chain uses TRBV15 and TRBJ2-7; 9 bases fit TRBD1. V shed 1 base, J shed 5 bases, and the junction held 6 bases outside the gene matches. Germline CDR1 and CDR2: LNHNV and YYDKDF (reference sequence). The CDR3 runs 15 residues. For the CDR3, the DNA is TGTGCCACCAGCAGAGCGAGGACAGGGGCGGACGAGCAGTACTTC. Translated, it gives CATSRARTGADEQYF.

The chain links TRBV6-2 or TRBV6-3 to TRBJ2-3; 8 nucleotides line up with TRBD2. This CDR3 is built from 14 residues. Germline CDR1 MNHEY, CDR2 SVGEGT. V lost 5 bases, J lost 2 bases, and 3 bases stayed unmatched. The CDR3 DNA sequence: TGTGCCAGCAGTCTCGGACTAGCCACAGATACGCAGTATTTT. This codes for CASSLGLATDTQYF.

This chain uses TRBV27 with TRBJ1-6, with D hard to call. V gave up 6 bases and J gave up 4 bases, with 16 bases separating them. The CDR3 runs 16 residues. Germline CDR1 reads MNHEY; CDR2 reads SMNVEV (reference sequence). The CDR3 bases are TGTGCCAGCAGCCCCGGCGGGGTCCATTATAATTCACCCCTCCACTTT. It codes for CASSPGGVHYNSPLHF.

The chain couples TRBV4-3 to TRBJ1-1; TRBD1 agrees at 9 bases. This CDR3 spans 14 amino acids. With 1 base clipped from V and 6 bases from J, the junction kept 3 bases outside the gene matches. Looked up from germline, CDR1 is LGHNA and CDR2 is YSLEER. For the CDR3, the DNA is TGCGCCAGCAGCCAAGGGACAGGGGCCGCTGAAGCTTTCTTT. It is translated as CASSQGTGAAEAFF.

Here the CDR3 DNA reads TGTGCCAGCAGCTTGCCAGGGACAGCCTACGAGCAGTACTTC. Encoded protein: CASSLPGTAYEQYF. The V call is TRBV5-4, the J call TRBJ2-7, with 7 nucleotides matching TRBD1. The junction had 3 bases not matched to a gene; V was cut back by 1 base and J by 2 bases. CDR1 and CDR2 from the germline V gene are SGHNT and YYREEE (reference sequence). This CDR3 is 14 amino acids long. Based on the CDR3 plus reference TRBV5-4 and TRBJ2-7, the full variable domain is ETGVTQSPTHLIKTRGQQVTLRCSSQSGHNTVSWYQQALGQGPQFIFQYYREEENGRGNFPPRFSGLQFPNYSSELNVNALELDDSALYLCASSLPGTAYEQYFGPGTRLTVT.

The rearrangement links TRBV28 to TRBJ2-6; 7 bases align to TRBD1. Germline V gene sequence: CDR1 MDHEN, CDR2 SYDVKM. Germline trimming cut 6 bases from V and 0 bases from J; bases unmatched to any gene: 2. This CDR3 has 15 residues. The CDR3 loop is CASRAGGSGANVLTF. CDR3 coding DNA: TGTGCCAGCAGAGCAGGGGGCTCTGGGGCCAACGTCCTGACTTTC.

The J gene is TRBJ2-7, the V gene TRBV10-3; 8 nucleotides match TRBD2. Trimming removed 8 bases from V and 3 bases from J; junction bases left unmatched: 0. This CDR3 is built from 11 residues. CDR1 is ENHRY, CDR2 SYGVKD, per germline. DNA of the CDR3: TGTGCCATCCTAGCGGGCTACGAGCAGTACTTC. Protein sequence: CAILAGYEQYF.

The gene calls are TRBV30 and TRBJ2-1; no firm D call. The CDR3 is 12 amino acids. CDR1 GTSNPN and CDR2 SVGIG come from the germline V gene (reference sequence). The V end lost 1 base, the J end lost 4 bases, and 5 bases lay between the germline ends. CDR3 protein: CAWSGPYNEQFF. CDR3 DNA: TGTGCCTGGAGTGGGCCTTACAATGAGCAGTTCTTC.

The CDR3 reads CATSRDRGNQPQHF. As DNA, the CDR3 is TGTGCCACCAGCAGAGACAGGGGCAATCAGCCCCAGCATTTT. The rearrangement links TRBV15 to TRBJ1-5; a weak D match, TRBD1 (5 bases). Germline V gene lookup returns CDR1 LNHNV and CDR2 YYDKDF (reference sequence). CDR3 length equals 14 residues. Trimming pared 0 bases from V and 2 bases from J, leaving 5 bases between.

The chain couples TRBV2 to TRBJ1-6, with a weak D call TRBD1 (5 bases). The CDR3 contains 15 residues. V gave up 6 bases and J gave up 7 bases, with 16 bases separating them. Germline values: CDR1 SNHLY, CDR2 FYNNEI. The DNA of the CDR3 is TGTGCCAGCAGGGGGGAAGCGGGCCTGAATTCACCCCTCCACTTT. Its translation is CASRGEAGLNSPLHF.

V and J are TRBV11-2 and TRBJ1-6, with D possibly being TRBD1 (5 bases). V lost 1 base to trimming and J lost 9 bases, with 7 bases between them. This CDR3 is built from 13 residues. Looked up from germline, CDR1 is SGHAT and CDR2 is FQNNGV. CDR3 nucleotides: TGTGCCAGCAGCTTAGGCGACAGTTCACCCCTCCACTTT. Translating gives CASSLGDSSPLHF.

The genes are TRBV15 and TRBJ2-7; 10 bases line up with TRBD2. From germline, CDR1 is LNHNV and CDR2 YYDKDF (reference sequence). CDR3 size: 15 residues. V dropped 6 bases and J dropped 2; count of bases not matched to a gene: 7. The CDR3 spells CATSAGTSAPYEQYF. Written as DNA, the CDR3 is TGTGCCACCAGTGCCGGGACTAGCGCGCCCTACGAGCAGTACTTC.

This sequence joins TRBV9 and TRBJ2-2, with D hard to call. CDR3 length: 16 residues. Germline V gene sequence: CDR1 SGDLS, CDR2 YYNGEE. Trimming removed 0 bases at V and 6 bases at J, with 15 bases between. In DNA, the CDR3 is TGTGCCAGCAGCGTAGTTCAGGTCAGCAGAGCCGGGGAGCTGTTTTTT. The encoded protein is CASSVVQVSRAGELFF. Full variable domain (rest looked up from reference TRBV9 and TRBJ2-2): DSGVTQTPKHLITATGQRVTLRCSPRSGDLSVYWYQQSLDQGLQFLIQYYNGEERAKGNILERFSAQQFPDLHSELNLSSLELGDSALYFCASSVVQVSRAGELFFGEGSRLTVL.

The chain uses TRBV10-3 and TRBJ2-5, with 7 bases aligning to TRBD2. This CDR3 has 12 amino acids. V lost 6 bases to trimming and J lost 5 bases; unmatched junction nucleotides: 3. Germline V gene lookup returns CDR1 ENHRY and CDR2 SYGVKD. CDR3 DNA: TGTGCCATCAGCGGGGGGATCGAGACCCAGTACTTC. Encoded protein: CAISGGIETQYF.

This clone was observed a few times. The chain recombines TRBV19 with TRBJ2-1; 8 nucleotides line up with TRBD2. J gave up 9 bases and V 4 bases, and 8 bases lay outside the gene matches. The germline gives CDR1 LNHDA, CDR2 SQIVND (reference sequence). This CDR3 is built from 14 residues. The CDR3 here is CASSTTGTRSEQFF. The DNA for the CDR3 is TGTGCCAGTAGTACCACCGGGACTAGAAGTGAGCAGTTCTTC.

V gene TRBV29-1 combines with J gene TRBJ1-3, with D perhaps matching TRBD1 (6 bases). This CDR3 comprises 14 residues. Trimming took 8 bases from V and 0 from J, leaving 14 bases between them. Germline CDR1 and CDR2: SQVTM and ANQGSEA. CDR3 residues: CSTQGGASGNTIYF. The CDR3 coding sequence is TGCAGCACGCAAGGGGGGGCCTCTGGAAACACCATATATTTT. The full variable domain, with the rest looked up from reference TRBV29-1 and TRBJ1-3, is SAVISQKPSRDICQRGTSLTIQCQVDSQVTMMFWYRQQPGQSLTLIATANQGSEATYESGFVIDKFPISRPNLTFSTLTVSNMSPEDSSIYLCSTQGGASGNTIYFGEGSWLTVV.

This chain joins TRBV24-1 and TRBJ2-1; 13 bases match TRBD2. The length of the CDR3 is 18 residues. With 3 bases clipped from V and 1 base from J, the junction kept 5 bases outside the gene matches. Germline CDR1 reads KGHDR; CDR2 reads SFDVKD. This chain's CDR3 is CATSDGLAGELSYNEQFF. The CDR3 nucleotides are TGTGCCACCAGTGATGGACTAGCGGGAGAGTTATCCTACAATGAGCAGTTCTTC.

This clone was seen more than once but under ten times. This chain uses TRBV5-6 with TRBJ2-7; D may be TRBD2 (5 bases). Per germline, CDR1 SGHDT and CDR2 YYEEEE. The CDR3 sequence is 15 residues long. V was clipped by 1 base and J by 2 bases, with 13 bases between them. CDR3 region: CASSLSRTGTYEQYF. CDR3 nucleotide sequence: TGTGCCAGCAGCTTGAGCAGGACTGGCACCTACGAGCAGTACTTC.

The chain combines TRBV6-1 with TRBJ2-1; D remains ambiguous. The CDR3 runs to 16 residues. Trimming left V 0 bases short and J 0 bases short, with 9 bases between. Germline V gene sequence: CDR1 MNHNS, CDR2 SASEGT. The CDR3 loop reads CASSEAPWSSYNEQFF. The CDR3 bases are TGTGCCAGCAGTGAAGCCCCCTGGAGCTCCTACAATGAGCAGTTCTTC.

The genes are TRBV11-2 and TRBJ2-2; TRBD2 matches 10 bases. Germline-derived CDR1 and CDR2 are SGHAT and FQNNGV. V trimming: 5 bases; J trimming: 3 bases; junction bases outside the gene matches: 15. There are 19 residues in the CDR3. In DNA, the CDR3 is TGTGCCAGCAGCCTCTCGATCGGAAGCGGGAGGGCCTACACCGGGGAGCTGTTTTTT. Protein product: CASSLSIGSGRAYTGELFF.

This chain links TRBV3-1 (or the pseudogene TRBV3-2) with TRBJ1-2; 9 bases fit TRBD1. The CDR3 runs to 14 residues. Germline V gene sequence: CDR1 LGHDT, CDR2 YNNKEL (reference sequence). Trimming removed 4 bases from V and 4 bases from J; junction bases left unmatched: 4. The chain's CDR3 is CASSRPGQGYGYTF. The DNA of the CDR3 is TGTGCCAGCAGCCGACCGGGACAGGGCTATGGCTACACCTTC.

This chain connects TRBV6-2 or TRBV6-3 to TRBJ2-3; 9 bases agree with TRBD2. This CDR3 comprises 14 residues. The V and J ends lost 2 bases and 7 bases, in that order; junction bases with no gene match: 4. Germline lookup yields CDR1 MNHEY and CDR2 SVGEGT. CDR3 in DNA: TGTGCCAGCAGTTACGCGCGGGAGGGCCATACGCAGTATTTT. It translates to CASSYAREGHTQYF.

The rearrangement uses TRBV5-1 and TRBJ2-6; 14 nucleotides match TRBD2. CDR3 size: 17 residues. The V and J ends lost 4 bases and 2 bases, in that order; junction bases with no gene match: 2. Germline loops: CDR1 SGHRS, CDR2 YFSETQ. The CDR3 reads CASSPGLAGAGANVLTF. CDR3 in DNA: TGCGCCAGCAGCCCGGGACTAGCGGGAGCTGGGGCCAACGTCCTGACTTTC.

The chain combines TRBV27 with TRBJ2-5, with a weak D call TRBD2 (6 bases). The germline gives CDR1 MNHEY, CDR2 SMNVEV (reference sequence). The V gene lost 6 bases and the J gene lost 5 bases, with 19 bases spanning the gap. The CDR3 runs 15 residues. In DNA, the CDR3 is TGTGCCAGCAGGTTGGGGCGGGGCGGGTCGGAGACCCAGTACTTC. Protein: CASRLGRGGSETQYF.

The genes are TRBV9 and TRBJ1-3; D call uncertain. Germline CDR1 SGDLS, CDR2 YYNGEE. V was clipped by 0 bases and J by 2 bases, with 6 bases between them. CDR3 length equals 14 residues. CDR3 nucleotides: TGTGCCAGCAGCGTAGCGGAGGCTGGAAACACCATATATTTT. Translation: CASSVAEAGNTIYF.

V is TRBV19 and J is TRBJ2-7, with 11 bases identical to TRBD1. CDR3 length equals 15 residues. Germline loops: CDR1 LNHDA, CDR2 SQIVND (reference sequence). The V segment lost 2 bases and the J segment 5 bases; nucleotides outside the gene matches: 5. The CDR3 coding sequence is TGTGCCAGTAGTATAAAGTGGACAGGGGGCCACGAGCAGTACTTC. This encodes CASSIKWTGGHEQYF.